The next 14 T cell receptor beta chains were all read from a single sample in a study of glioma-infiltrating T cells after dendritic cell vaccination listed by TCRdb under 2016. Library preparation used the immunoSEQ multiplex PCR assay. This immuneACCESS table, as held by TCRdb, lists in-frame sequences with V and J called but not all clones. Of the missing ones, under half trace to an unresolved V gene in checked studies; the others have no known cause. The sample has about 82,000 clones on record, over 85% of them singletons. 3.2% of the sample lies in the top ten. The sample in question was blood, obtained before dendritic cell vaccination. The receptor source for this set is a human donor with glioblastoma.

This chain uses TRBV7-9 with TRBJ2-1; TRBD2 is a possible D gene (6 bases). The CDR3 totals 15 residues. V lost 3 bases and J 5 bases, leaving 14 bases between the germline ends. In germline, CDR1 is SEHNR, CDR2 FQNEAQ (reference sequence). CDR3: CASSFGRNPNNEQFF. The CDR3, as DNA: TGTGCCAGCAGCTTCGGGAGAAACCCTAACAATGAGCAGTTCTTC.

This sequence joins TRBV7-2 and TRBJ2-1; 9 bases agree with TRBD2. CDR3 length equals 15 residues. V lost 3 bases, J lost 4 bases, and 4 bases stayed unmatched. CDR1 and CDR2 (germline): SGHTA, FQGNSA. CDR3 DNA sequence: TGTGCCAGCAGCTTTTCTAGCGGGACTTACAATGAGCAGTTCTTC. Translation gives CASSFSSGTYNEQFF.

The V gene is TRBV21-1, the J gene TRBJ2-2; the D call of TRBD1 is as the table states it, not checked on the DNA. TRBV21-1 is flagged as a pseudogene. The CDR3 consists of 16 residues. CDR3 protein: CASPNRGRHYTGELFF. For the CDR3, the DNA is TGTGCCAGCCCTAACAGGGGCAGGCACTACACCGGGGAGCTGTTTTTT.

The chain recombines TRBV10-2 with TRBJ2-3; possible D gene TRBD1, 6 bases. The V gene lost 2 bases and the J gene lost 4 bases, with 10 bases spanning the gap. The CDR3 covers 14 residues. The germline gives CDR1 WSHSY, CDR2 SAAADI. CDR3: CASSEAGTPDTQYF. In DNA form, the CDR3 reads TGCGCCAGCAGTGAGGCCGGGACACCAGATACGCAGTATTTT.

The V gene is TRBV7-3, the J gene TRBJ2-5, with 8 bases matching TRBD2. The CDR3 totals 15 residues. Per the germline V gene, CDR1 is SGHTA and CDR2 is FQGTGA. V was pared by 5 bases and J by 5 bases, with 10 bases of the junction left unmatched. CDR3: CASSPSSGSVETQYF. CDR3 bases: TGTGCCAGCAGCCCATCCAGCGGGAGTGTTGAGACCCAGTACTTC.

In this sample, this clone turned up once. The V and J genes are TRBV19 and TRBJ2-7; 7 positions match TRBD2. The CDR3 covers 15 residues. Germline V lookup: CDR1 LNHDA, CDR2 SQIVND (reference sequence). V was pared by 1 base and J by 2 bases, with 5 bases of the junction left unmatched. The CDR3 DNA reads TGTGCCAGTAGTATAGGGGTAGCGGGTGCCTACGAGCAGTACTTC. Translating gives CASSIGVAGAYEQYF.

The DNA for the CDR3 is TGTGCCAGCTCCCCGCGCGGGGGTCGACACTCCCCACCGGATGGCTACACCTTC. Its protein product is CASSPRGGRHSPPDGYTF. The gene calls are TRBV18 and TRBJ1-2; weak D call: TRBD1 (5 bases). CDR1 and CDR2 from the germline V gene are KGHSH and LQKENI. Trimming shortened V by 6 bases and J by 6 bases, and 29 bases separated the two germline ends. This CDR3 comprises 18 residues.

The CDR3 protein is CASSLAGNRGEKLFF. The CDR3 region has the DNA TGTGCCAGCTCACTTGCCGGTAACCGAGGTGAAAAACTGTTTTTT. V and J are TRBV18 and TRBJ1-4; D ambiguous. The germline V gene encodes CDR1 KGHSH and CDR2 LQKENI. The CDR3 totals 15 residues. V was trimmed by 4 bases and J by 7 bases, leaving 16 bases between them.

The J gene is TRBJ2-1, the V gene TRBV2; D is perhaps TRBD2 (7 bases). The CDR3 is made up of 15 amino acids. Germline V CDR1 and CDR2: SNHLY, FYNNEI. V was trimmed by 0 bases and J by 6 bases, leaving 12 bases between them. The CDR3 here is CASSEAGLGGNEQFF. The CDR3 bases are TGTGCCAGCAGTGAAGCCGGACTAGGGGGCAATGAGCAGTTCTTC. Full variable domain (rest looked up from reference TRBV2 and TRBJ2-1): EPEVTQTPSHQVTQMGQEVILRCVPISNHLYFYWYRQILGQKVEFLVSFYNNEISEKSEIFDDQFSVERPDGSNFTLKIRSTKLEDSAMYFCASSEAGLGGNEQFFGPGTRLTVL.

The CDR3 region has the DNA TGTGCCAGCAGTGAACGGGCCAGGGTCACTGGAAACACCATATATTTT. Encoded protein: CASSERARVTGNTIYF. The chain recombines TRBV2 with TRBJ1-3, with D maybe TRBD1 (5 bases). V was trimmed by 2 bases and J by 2 bases, leaving 13 bases between them. The CDR3 runs to 16 residues. Looked up from germline, CDR1 is SNHLY and CDR2 is FYNNEI. Variable domain in full (rest from reference TRBV2 and TRBJ1-3): EPEVTQTPSHQVTQMGQEVILRCVPISNHLYFYWYRQILGQKVEFLVSFYNNEISEKSEIFDDQFSVERPDGSNFTLKIRSTKLEDSAMYFCASSERARVTGNTIYFGEGSWLTVV.

This chain joins TRBV5-1 and TRBJ2-5; the D is unclear. The CDR3 has 15 residues. Trimming pared 0 bases from V and 0 bases from J, leaving 9 bases between. Per germline, CDR1 SGHRS and CDR2 YFSETQ. The CDR3 spells CASSLAYSNQETQYF. The CDR3 DNA follows: TGCGCCAGCAGCTTGGCCTATAGCAACCAAGAGACCCAGTACTTC.

This clone has a single count. The chain uses TRBV9 and TRBJ2-1; 9 bases are a match to TRBD2. The CDR3 loop spans 15 amino acids. The V and J ends lost 1 base and 9 bases, in that order; junction bases with no gene match: 8. Germline loops: CDR1 SGDLS, CDR2 YYNGEE. This CDR3 is CASSVRSGSLGEQFF. CDR3 nucleotide sequence: TGTGCCAGCAGCGTACGTAGCGGGAGCCTCGGTGAGCAGTTCTTC.

The chain carries TRBV27 and TRBJ2-5; 9 nucleotides agree with TRBD2. Trimming cost V 6 bases and J 5 bases; bases outside gene matches: 13. Looked up from germline, CDR1 is MNHEY and CDR2 is SMNVEV (reference sequence). The length of the CDR3 is 16 residues. Here the CDR3 reads CASRTIAGGEGETQYF. DNA of the CDR3: TGTGCCAGCAGGACGATCGCGGGAGGGGAAGGGGAGACCCAGTACTTC.

The genes are TRBV14 and TRBJ2-1; D is uncertain. Germline V lookup: CDR1 SGHDN, CDR2 FVKESK. This CDR3 region has 15 residues. The ends were cut back, 0 bases at V and 1 base at J, with 7 bases in the middle. The chain's CDR3 is CASSQDPPSYNEQFF. The DNA of the CDR3 is TGTGCCAGCAGCCAAGATCCCCCGTCCTACAATGAGCAGTTCTTC.